These 14 T cell receptor beta chains originate from one sample sequenced in a study of T cell clones after liver transplantation. TCRdb's copy holds only in-frame clones and misses some; the assay was immunoSEQ multiplex PCR. The data hold some 80,000 clones, with around four fifths observed a single time. The sequencing used CD4+ T cells from blood, collected around 50 months after liver transplant. These receptors all stem from a human patient who received a liver transplant. Some T cells could come from the graft donor.

The chain combines TRBV19 with TRBJ2-4, with 8 bases lining up with TRBD1. CDR1 LNHDA and CDR2 SQIVND come from the germline V gene (reference sequence). The CDR3 spans 16 residues. V shed 5 bases, J shed 7 bases, and the junction held 13 bases outside the gene matches. The CDR3 reads CASSSRTGGSLNIQYF. CDR3 DNA sequence: TGTGCCAGTAGTTCACGAACAGGGGGGTCCTTGAACATTCAGTACTTC. The entire variable domain, with the rest obtained from reference TRBV19 and TRBJ2-4, is as follows: DGGITQSPKYLFRKEGQNVTLSCEQNLNHDAMYWYRQDPGQGLRLIYYSQIVNDFQKGDIAEGYSVSREKKESFPLTVTSAQKNPTAFYLCASSSRTGGSLNIQYFGAGTRLSVL.

The chain links TRBV4-1 to TRBJ1-6, with TRBD1 matching over 7 bases. V lost 6 bases and J lost 10; bases outside the gene matches: 3. Per the germline V gene, CDR1 is MGHRA and CDR2 is YSYEKL. CDR3 length equals 12 residues. CDR3 amino acids: CASRTGESPLHF. The CDR3 DNA sequence: TGCGCCAGCAGAACAGGGGAATCACCCCTCCACTTT.

The CDR3 loop is CASSQGYSPYNEQFF. For the CDR3, the DNA is TGCGCCAGCAGCCAAGGTTATTCACCCTACAATGAGCAGTTCTTC. This chain joins TRBV4-1 and TRBJ2-1, with no clear D. Germline V lookup: CDR1 MGHRA, CDR2 YSYEKL. Trimming stripped 1 base from V and 2 bases from J, with 9 bases between. The CDR3 consists of 15 residues.

This clone has more than one count but fewer than ten. The J gene is TRBJ1-2, the V gene TRBV6-6; 9 bases are shared with TRBD1. The CDR3 loop spans 15 amino acids. Germline lookup yields CDR1 MNHNY and CDR2 SVGAGI (reference sequence). With 2 bases clipped from V and 11 bases from J, the junction kept 12 bases outside the gene matches. The CDR3: CASSYPQGASRGYTF. CDR3 coding DNA: TGTGCCAGCAGTTACCCACAGGGGGCGAGTCGAGGATACACCTTC.

This clone rates as medium-sized. The chain has TRBV7-2 and TRBJ2-1, with TRBD2 identical over 8 bases. V dropped 5 bases and J dropped 5; count of bases not matched to a gene: 8. The germline CDR1 and CDR2 sequences are SGHTA and FQGNSA. The CDR3 has 15 amino acids. This chain's CDR3 is CASSPSGSRNNEQFF. The DNA for the CDR3 is TGTGCCAGCAGCCCGAGCGGGAGTCGCAACAATGAGCAGTTCTTC.

The chain employs TRBV7-8 and TRBJ2-2; tentative D call: TRBD1 (6 bases). Trimming removed 2 bases at V and 0 bases at J, with 10 bases between. Germline CDR1 SGHVS, CDR2 FQNEAQ. The CDR3 contains 16 residues. Here the CDR3 reads CASSLSGGTNTGELFF. The CDR3 DNA is TGTGCCAGCAGCTTATCTGGGGGCACGAACACCGGGGAGCTGTTTTTT.

The genes are TRBV6-5 and TRBJ1-1, with a weak D call TRBD1 (5 bases). In germline, CDR1 is MNHEY, CDR2 SVGAGI. The CDR3 covers 14 residues. With 2 bases removed from V and 5 bases from J, the gap between germline ends came to 12 bases. The CDR3 loop reads CASSYKGRRTEAFF. DNA for the CDR3: TGTGCCAGCAGTTACAAGGGGAGAAGGACTGAAGCTTTCTTT.

The chain is built from TRBV14 and TRBJ1-5, with a tentative D call TRBD1 (6 bases). CDR3 length: 14 residues. V was shortened by 7 bases and J by 6 bases, with 16 bases between the two germline ends. Germline CDR1 is SGHDN and CDR2 is FVKESK. The CDR3 nucleotides read TGTGCCAGCAACAACGGGGGGGCGTTTCAGCCCCAGCATTTT. It specifies CASNNGGAFQPQHF.

The chain employs TRBV5-5 and TRBJ2-7; the D is unclear. From germline, CDR1 is SGHKS and CDR2 YYEKEE (reference sequence). Trimming removed 0 bases from V and 7 bases from J, with 5 bases in between. This CDR3 contains 11 residues. CDR3 sequence: CASSLEKEQYF. The CDR3 region has the DNA TGTGCCAGCAGCTTGGAGAAAGAGCAGTACTTC.

The chain combines TRBV7-9 with TRBJ1-6, with 8 bases aligning to TRBD1. The CDR3 sequence is 14 residues long. Germline CDR1 and CDR2: SEHNR and FQNEAQ (reference sequence). The trim removed 4 bases at V and 7 bases at J, leaving 3 bases unmatched. CDR3 sequence reads: CASSSTGVNSPLHF. In nucleotides, the CDR3 is TGTGCCAGCAGCTCGACAGGGGTAAATTCACCCCTCCACTTT.

This clone appeared a single time. The V and J genes are TRBV4-3 and TRBJ2-4; D is perhaps TRBD1 (5 bases). The germline V gene encodes CDR1 LGHNA and CDR2 YSLEER. The CDR3 sequence is 19 residues long. V was shortened by 0 bases and J by 2 bases, with 20 bases between the two germline ends. The CDR3 region is CASSQEARQGKRTKNIQYF. In DNA, the CDR3 is TGCGCCAGCAGCCAAGAAGCGAGGCAGGGTAAGAGAACCAAAAACATTCAGTACTTC.

The sample holds a few counts of this clone. The J gene is TRBJ2-7, the V gene TRBV5-4; D not certain. Trimming pared 2 bases from V and 6 bases from J, leaving 18 bases between. Germline CDR1 is SGHNT and CDR2 is YYREEE (reference sequence). The CDR3 loop spans 15 amino acids. The CDR3 DNA follows: TGTGCCAGCAGCTTTGGAGACATATCCCAAGTCGAGCAGTACTTC. It yields the protein CASSFGDISQVEQYF. The whole variable domain, remainder taken from reference TRBV5-4 and TRBJ2-7, is ETGVTQSPTHLIKTRGQQVTLRCSSQSGHNTVSWYQQALGQGPQFIFQYYREEENGRGNFPPRFSGLQFPNYSSELNVNALELDDSALYLCASSFGDISQVEQYFGPGTRLTVT.

The chain carries TRBV7-2 and TRBJ2-1; unclear D gene. The germline V gene has CDR1 SGHTA and CDR2 FQGNSA. V lost 5 bases, J lost 0 bases, and 11 bases lay in between. The CDR3 has 15 amino acids. The CDR3 DNA follows: TGTGCCAGCAGCCGAGAAATAGGCTCCTACAATGAGCAGTTCTTC. Its protein is CASSREIGSYNEQFF.

The gene calls are TRBV5-1 and TRBJ2-5; tentatively, D is TRBD1 (6 bases). Looked up from germline, CDR1 is SGHRS and CDR2 is YFSETQ. CDR3 length: 15 residues. V was clipped by 6 bases and J by 5 bases, with 20 bases between them. The chain's CDR3 is CASKEQGGRGETQYF. CDR3 DNA sequence: TGCGCCAGCAAGGAACAGGGCGGAAGGGGGGAGACCCAGTACTTC. Together with reference TRBV5-1 and TRBJ2-5, the CDR3 gives the full variable domain: KAGVTQTPRYLIKTRGQQVTLSCSPISGHRSVSWYQQTPGQGLQFLFEYFSETQRNKGNFPGRFSGRQFSNSRSEMNVSTLELGDSALYLCASKEQGGRGETQYFGPGTRLLVL.